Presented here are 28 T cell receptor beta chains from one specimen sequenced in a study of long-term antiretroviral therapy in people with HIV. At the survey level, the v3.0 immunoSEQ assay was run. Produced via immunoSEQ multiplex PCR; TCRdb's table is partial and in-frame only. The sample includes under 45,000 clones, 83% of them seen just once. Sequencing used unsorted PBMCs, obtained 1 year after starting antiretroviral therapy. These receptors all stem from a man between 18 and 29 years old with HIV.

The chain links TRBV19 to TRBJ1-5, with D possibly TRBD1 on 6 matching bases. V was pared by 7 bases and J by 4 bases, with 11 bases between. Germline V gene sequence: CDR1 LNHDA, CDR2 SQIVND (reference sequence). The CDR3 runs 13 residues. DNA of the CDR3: TGTGCCAGTACCGAGGGGGGGAATCAGCCCCAGCATTTT. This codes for CASTEGGNQPQHF.

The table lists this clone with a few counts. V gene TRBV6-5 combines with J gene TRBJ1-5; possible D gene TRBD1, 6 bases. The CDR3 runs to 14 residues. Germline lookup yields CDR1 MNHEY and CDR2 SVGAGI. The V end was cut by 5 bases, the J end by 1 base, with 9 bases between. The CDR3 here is CASSRDRSNQPQHF. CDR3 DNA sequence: TGTGCCAGCAGTCGAGACAGGAGCAATCAGCCCCAGCATTTT.

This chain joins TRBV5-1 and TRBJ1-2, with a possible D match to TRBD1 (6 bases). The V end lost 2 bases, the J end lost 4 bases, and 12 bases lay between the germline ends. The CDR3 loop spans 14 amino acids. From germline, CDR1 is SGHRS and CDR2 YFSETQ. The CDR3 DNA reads TGCGCCAGCAGCTTAGGGGGATTCTCCTATGGCTACACCTTC. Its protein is CASSLGGFSYGYTF.

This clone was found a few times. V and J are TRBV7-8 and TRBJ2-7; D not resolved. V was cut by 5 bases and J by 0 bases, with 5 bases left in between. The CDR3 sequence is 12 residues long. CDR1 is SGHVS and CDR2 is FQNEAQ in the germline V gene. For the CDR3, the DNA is TGTGCCAGCAGCCGGAGCTCCTACGAGCAGTACTTC. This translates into CASSRSSYEQYF.

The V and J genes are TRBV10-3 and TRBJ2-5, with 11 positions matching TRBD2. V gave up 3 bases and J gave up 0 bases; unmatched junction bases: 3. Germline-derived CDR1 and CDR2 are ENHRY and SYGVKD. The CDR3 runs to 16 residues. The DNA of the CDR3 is TGTGCCATCAGTGAAACTAGCGGGGGATACCAAGAGACCCAGTACTTC. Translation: CAISETSGGYQETQYF.

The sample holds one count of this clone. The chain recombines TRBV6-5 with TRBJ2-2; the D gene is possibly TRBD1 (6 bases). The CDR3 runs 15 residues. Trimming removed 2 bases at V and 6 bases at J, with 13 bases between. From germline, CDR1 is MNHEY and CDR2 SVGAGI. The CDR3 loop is CASSYKDKGAGELFF. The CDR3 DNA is TGTGCCAGCAGTTACAAAGACAAGGGGGCCGGGGAGCTGTTTTTT.

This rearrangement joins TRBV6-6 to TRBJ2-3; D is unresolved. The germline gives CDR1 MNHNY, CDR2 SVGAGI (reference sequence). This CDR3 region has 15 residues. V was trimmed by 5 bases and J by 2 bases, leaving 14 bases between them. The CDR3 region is CASSTVPTNTDTQYF. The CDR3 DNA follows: TGTGCCAGCAGTACCGTTCCCACTAACACAGATACGCAGTATTTT.

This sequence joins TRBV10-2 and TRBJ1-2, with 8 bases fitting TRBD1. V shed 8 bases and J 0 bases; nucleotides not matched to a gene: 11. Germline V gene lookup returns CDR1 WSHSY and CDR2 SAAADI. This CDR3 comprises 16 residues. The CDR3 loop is CASGPGQVPPNYGYTF. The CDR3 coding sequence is TGCGCCAGCGGACCGGGACAGGTCCCCCCTAACTATGGCTACACCTTC.

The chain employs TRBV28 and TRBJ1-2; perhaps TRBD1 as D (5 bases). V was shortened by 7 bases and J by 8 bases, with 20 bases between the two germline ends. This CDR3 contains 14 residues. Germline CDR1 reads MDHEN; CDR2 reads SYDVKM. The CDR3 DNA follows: TGTGCCAGCACCCGGGGGGATTTGACTAGCGGCTACACCTTC. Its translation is CASTRGDLTSGYTF.

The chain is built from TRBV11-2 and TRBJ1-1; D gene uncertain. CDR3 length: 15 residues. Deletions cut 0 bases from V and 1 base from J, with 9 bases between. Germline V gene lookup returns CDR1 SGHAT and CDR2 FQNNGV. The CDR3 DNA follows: TGTGCCAGCAGCTTAGATAGCACTACGAACACTGAAGCTTTCTTT. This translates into CASSLDSTTNTEAFF.

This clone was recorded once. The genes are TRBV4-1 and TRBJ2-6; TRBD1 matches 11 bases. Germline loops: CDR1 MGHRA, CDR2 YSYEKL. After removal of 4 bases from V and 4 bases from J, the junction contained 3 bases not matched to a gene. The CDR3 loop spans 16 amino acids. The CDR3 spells CASSPGQGAGANVLTF. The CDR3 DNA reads TGCGCCAGCAGCCCTGGACAGGGGGCCGGGGCCAACGTCCTGACTTTC.

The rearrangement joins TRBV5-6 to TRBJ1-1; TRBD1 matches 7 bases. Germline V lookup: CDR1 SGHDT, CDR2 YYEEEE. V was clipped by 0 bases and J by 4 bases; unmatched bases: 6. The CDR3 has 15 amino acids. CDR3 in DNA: TGTGCCAGCAGCTTGGTGACAGGGTTGGGCACTGAAGCTTTCTTT. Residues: CASSLVTGLGTEAFF.

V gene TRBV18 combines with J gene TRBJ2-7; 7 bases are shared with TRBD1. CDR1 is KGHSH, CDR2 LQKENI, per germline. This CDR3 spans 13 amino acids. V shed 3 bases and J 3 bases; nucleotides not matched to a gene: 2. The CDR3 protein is CASSPDRFYEQYF. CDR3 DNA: TGTGCCAGCTCACCGGACAGGTTCTACGAGCAGTACTTC.

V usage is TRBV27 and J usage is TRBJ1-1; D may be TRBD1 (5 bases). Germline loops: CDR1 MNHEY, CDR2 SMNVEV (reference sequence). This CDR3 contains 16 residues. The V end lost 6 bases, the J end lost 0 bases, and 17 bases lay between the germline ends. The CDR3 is CASRPGVRFMNTEAFF. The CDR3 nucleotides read TGTGCCAGCAGACCGGGGGTGAGGTTCATGAACACTGAAGCTTTCTTT.

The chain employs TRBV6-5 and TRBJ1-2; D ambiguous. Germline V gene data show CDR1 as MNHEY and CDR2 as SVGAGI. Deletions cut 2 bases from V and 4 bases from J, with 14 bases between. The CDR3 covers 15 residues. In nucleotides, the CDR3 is TGTGCCAGCAGTTACAGCACAGATCAGGCCTATGGCTACACCTTC. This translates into CASSYSTDQAYGYTF.

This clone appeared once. The CDR3 loop reads CAIRSSGAYNEQFF. CDR3 DNA sequence: TGTGCCATCAGATCCAGCGGGGCCTACAATGAGCAGTTCTTC. This rearrangement joins TRBV10-3 to TRBJ2-1; 7 nucleotides align to TRBD2. The ends lost 6 bases at V and 2 bases at J; junction bases unmatched: 4. CDR1 ENHRY and CDR2 SYGVKD come from the germline V gene. This CDR3 region has 14 residues.

CDR3 sequence (DNA): TGTGCCAGCGCGCCGCCCGGGAGGGGTTCCAGTGGGACCCAGTACTTC. This encodes CASAPPGRGSSGTQYF. The chain combines TRBV28 with TRBJ2-5, with TRBD2 identical over 8 bases. The V gene's germline CDR1 is MDHEN and CDR2 SYDVKM. V was pared by 8 bases and J by 7 bases, with 18 bases of the junction left unmatched. CDR3 size: 16 residues.

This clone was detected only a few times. The CDR3 sequence is CASSREQGIRPQHF. The CDR3 DNA is TGTGCCAGCAGTCGAGAACAGGGGATACGGCCCCAGCATTTT. The chain employs TRBV7-6 and TRBJ1-5, with 7 bases that match TRBD1. The CDR3 is 14 residues long. After removal of 6 bases from V and 9 bases from J, the junction contained 11 bases not matched to a gene. CDR1 and CDR2 from the germline V gene are SGHVS and FNYEAQ.

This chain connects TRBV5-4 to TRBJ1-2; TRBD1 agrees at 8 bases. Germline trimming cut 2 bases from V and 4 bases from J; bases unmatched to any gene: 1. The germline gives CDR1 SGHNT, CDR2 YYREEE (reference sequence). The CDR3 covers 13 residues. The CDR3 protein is CASSFGQGYGYTF. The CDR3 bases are TGTGCCAGCAGCTTTGGACAGGGCTATGGCTACACCTTC. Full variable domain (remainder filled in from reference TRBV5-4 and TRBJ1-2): ETGVTQSPTHLIKTRGQQVTLRCSSQSGHNTVSWYQQALGQGPQFIFQYYREEENGRGNFPPRFSGLQFPNYSSELNVNALELDDSALYLCASSFGQGYGYTFGSGTRLTVV.

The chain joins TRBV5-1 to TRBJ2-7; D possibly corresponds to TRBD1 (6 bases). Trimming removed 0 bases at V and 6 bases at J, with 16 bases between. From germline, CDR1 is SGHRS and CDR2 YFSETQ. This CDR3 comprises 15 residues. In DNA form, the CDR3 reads TGCGCCAGCAGCTTGGAGGTACAGGGATTAGGCGAGCAGTACTTC. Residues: CASSLEVQGLGEQYF. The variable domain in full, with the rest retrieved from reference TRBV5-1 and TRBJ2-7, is KAGVTQTPRYLIKTRGQQVTLSCSPISGHRSVSWYQQTPGQGLQFLFEYFSETQRNKGNFPGRFSGRQFSNSRSEMNVSTLELGDSALYLCASSLEVQGLGEQYFGPGTRLTVT.

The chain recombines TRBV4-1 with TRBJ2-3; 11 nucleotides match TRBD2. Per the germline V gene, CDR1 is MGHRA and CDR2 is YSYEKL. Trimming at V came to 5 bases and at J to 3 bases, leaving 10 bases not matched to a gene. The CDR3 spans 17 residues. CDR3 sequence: CASSRLAGFKETDTQYF. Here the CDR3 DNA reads TGCGCCAGCAGCAGACTAGCGGGATTTAAGGAGACAGATACGCAGTATTTT.

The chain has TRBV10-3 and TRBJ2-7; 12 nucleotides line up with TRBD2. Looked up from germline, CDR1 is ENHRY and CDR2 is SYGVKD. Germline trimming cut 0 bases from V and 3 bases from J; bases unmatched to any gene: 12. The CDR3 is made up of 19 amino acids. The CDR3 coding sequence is TGTGCCATCAGTGAGTCGGCGACTAGCGGGAGCCTACTTATCTACGAGCAGTACTTC. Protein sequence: CAISESATSGSLLIYEQYF.

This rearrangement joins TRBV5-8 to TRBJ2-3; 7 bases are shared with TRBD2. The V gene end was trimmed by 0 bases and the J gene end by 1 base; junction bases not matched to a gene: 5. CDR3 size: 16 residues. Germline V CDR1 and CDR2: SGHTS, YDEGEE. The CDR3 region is CASSLGSGARTDTQYF. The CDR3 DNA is TGTGCCAGCAGCTTGGGGAGCGGGGCCCGCACAGATACGCAGTATTTT.

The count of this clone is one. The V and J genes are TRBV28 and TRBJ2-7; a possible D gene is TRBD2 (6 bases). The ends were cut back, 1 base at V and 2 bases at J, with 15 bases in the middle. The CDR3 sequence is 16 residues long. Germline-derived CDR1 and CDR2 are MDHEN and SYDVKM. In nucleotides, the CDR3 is TGTGCCAGCAGTTTATTAGGTATGCGGGGTGCCTACGAGCAGTACTTC. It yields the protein CASSLLGMRGAYEQYF.

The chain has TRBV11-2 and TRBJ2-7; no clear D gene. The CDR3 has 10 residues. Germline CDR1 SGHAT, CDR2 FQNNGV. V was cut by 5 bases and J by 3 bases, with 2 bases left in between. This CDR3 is CASSIYEQYF. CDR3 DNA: TGTGCCAGCAGCATCTACGAGCAGTACTTC.

CDR3 sequence reads: CASSKLDSDTQYF. The CDR3 DNA is TGTGCCAGCAGTAAACTAGATTCAGATACGCAGTATTTT. This sequence joins TRBV6-5 and TRBJ2-3; D is perhaps TRBD2 (5 bases). This CDR3 region has 13 residues. The V gene lost 5 bases and the J gene lost 4 bases, with 10 bases spanning the gap. Germline CDR1 reads MNHEY; CDR2 reads SVGAGI.

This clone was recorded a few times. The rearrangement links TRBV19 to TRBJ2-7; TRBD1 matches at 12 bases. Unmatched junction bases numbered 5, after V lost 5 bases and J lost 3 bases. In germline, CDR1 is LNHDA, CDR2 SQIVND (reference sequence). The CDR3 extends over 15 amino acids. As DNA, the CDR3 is TGTGCCAGTAGTGTAGGGACAGGGGGCTTCTACGAGCAGTACTTC. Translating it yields CASSVGTGGFYEQYF.

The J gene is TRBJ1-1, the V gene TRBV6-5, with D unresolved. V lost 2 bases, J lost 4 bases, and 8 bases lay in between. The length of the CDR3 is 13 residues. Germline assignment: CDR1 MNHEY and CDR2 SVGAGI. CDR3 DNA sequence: TGTGCCAGCAGTTACAGGGATTCCACTGAAGCTTTCTTT. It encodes CASSYRDSTEAFF.